This is a list of T cell receptor beta chains from one sample in a study of blood T cell repertoires in COVID-19. The protocol was immunoSEQ multiplex PCR, while the TCRdb copy is restricted to in-frame clones and leaves out a portion. The sample lists 300,000 to 350,000 clones, 65% to 90% occurring once. The sample comprised PBMCs or T cells enriched from blood (not recorded which). The receptors derive from a woman aged 40 to 49 with acute COVID-19. Both conserved end residues are part of each CDR3. The D gene is left open where the match is weak. For some rows the clone size is stated as once, few or many, or as a class when expanded; others skip it.

clone size	D gene	J gene	V gene	CDR3 DNA	CDR3 protein
once	TRBD1	TRBJ1-1	TRBV5-6	TGTGCCAGCAGCCCTGGTGTCGGGACAGTCGCCCTGGATTGGGCTTTCTTT	CASSPGVGTVALDWAFF
once	TRBD1	TRBJ2-7	TRBV10-3	TGTGCCATCAGCCCGGGACAGGCCTCCTACGAGCAGTACTTC	CAISPGQASYEQYF
NA	NA	TRBJ2-1	TRBV4-2	TGTGCCAGCAGCCACGGTGGGGCAGGGGAGAATGAGCAGTTCTTC	CASSHGGAGENEQFF
NA	NA	TRBJ1-2	TRBV10-3	TGTGCCATCAGTGAACGGCAGGGGTACGGCTACACCTTC	CAISERQGYGYTF
NA	TRBD1	TRBJ2-7	TRBV18	TGTGCCAGCTCACCGAGGGGCCAGGGGGTAGACGAGCAGTACTTC	CASSPRGQGVDEQYF
NA	NA	TRBJ2-1	TRBV15	TGTGCCACCAGCGAGACCGGGAAAAACAATGAGCAGTTCTTC	CATSETGKNNEQFF
NA	NA	TRBJ1-1	TRBV12-3/TRBV12-4	TGTGCCAGCAGTTTGGACAGCTACACTGAAGCTTTCTTT	CASSLDSYTEAFF
NA	NA	TRBJ1-5	TRBV7-9	TGTGCCAGCAGCTCCCAGGGGTTGAGCAATCAGCCCCAGCATTTT	CASSSQGLSNQPQHF
once	TRBD2	TRBJ2-3	TRBV3-1/TRBV3-2	TGTGCCAGCAGCCCTCTCCTCTCTAGCGGATCCACAGATACGCAGTATTTT	CASSPLLSSGSTDTQYF
NA	NA	TRBJ2-3	TRBV7-2	TGTGCCAGCAGCTTATTATTGGATACGCAGTATTTT	CASSLLLDTQYF
few	NA	TRBJ1-1	TRBV19	TGTGCCAGTAGTATAGGAGGAGATTCTGAAGCTTTCTTT	CASSIGGDSEAFF
NA	NA	TRBJ2-1	TRBV19	TGTGCCAGTAGTATAAGGCGGGGTTGGGCCTACAATGAGCAGTTCTTC	CASSIRRGWAYNEQFF
NA	NA	TRBJ1-2	TRBV7-8	TGTGCCAGCAGCGCCGACGGGAACTATGGCTACACCTTC	CASSADGNYGYTF
NA	NA	TRBJ2-7	TRBV5-1	TGCGCCAGCAGCTTTACGGTATCCTACGAGCAGTACTTC	CASSFTVSYEQYF
NA	TRBD2	TRBJ2-5	TRBV5-1	TGCGCCAGCAGCACCGGGACTAGCGGGGGGCTTCAAGAGACCCAGTACTTC	CASSTGTSGGLQETQYF
NA	NA	TRBJ2-7	TRBV6-2/TRBV6-3	TGTGCCAGCAGTTACGATAGCCTCACGGCCTACGAGCAGTACTTC	CASSYDSLTAYEQYF
NA	TRBD1	TRBJ2-7	TRBV27	TGTGCCAGCCGGGCCACAGGGGCATGGGAGCAGTACTTC	CASRATGAWEQYF
few	NA	TRBJ2-2	TRBV10-1	TGCGCCAGCAATAAGGCAGGGAAAGGGGAAACCGGGGAGCTGTTTTTT	CASNKAGKGETGELFF
NA	NA	TRBJ1-2	TRBV3-1/TRBV3-2	TGTGCCAGCAGCCAAGAAACGGTCGGCTACACCTTC	CASSQETVGYTF
NA	TRBD1	TRBJ2-3	TRBV5-1	TGCGCCAGCAGCTTGGGGACAGGGGGCACTACAGATACGCAGTATTTT	CASSLGTGGTTDTQYF
NA	NA	TRBJ2-4	TRBV28	TGTGCCAGCAGTTTCCGGGAGCCAGAGACCAAAAACATTCAGTACTTC	CASSFREPETKNIQYF
NA	NA	TRBJ2-2	TRBV7-7	TGTGCCAGCAGCTTAGGCTGGACCCAGGGTACCGGGGAGCTGTTTTTT	CASSLGWTQGTGELFF
NA	TRBD1	TRBJ1-1	TRBV12-5	TGTGCTAGTGGTTTGGTCCAGGGGGCGCTTACCACTGAAGCTTTCTTT	CASGLVQGALTTEAFF
NA	NA	TRBJ2-1	TRBV3-1/TRBV3-2	TGTGCCAGCAGTCAAAGGGGGGGGGACAATGAGCAGTTCTTC	CASSQRGGDNEQFF
NA	TRBD1	TRBJ2-5	TRBV11-3	TGTGCCAGCAGCTTCGCCAGACAGGGGGCAGAGACCCAGTACTTC	CASSFARQGAETQYF
NA	TRBD2	TRBJ2-3	TRBV28	TGTGCCAGCAGTTTAGGACTAGCGGGAGTAGATACGCAGTATTTT	CASSLGLAGVDTQYF
NA	TRBD1	TRBJ1-1	TRBV3-1/TRBV3-2	TGTGCCAGCAGCCAGATTAGCAGGGGGTCCTTGAACACTGAAGCTTTCTTT	CASSQISRGSLNTEAFF
NA	NA	TRBJ1-2	TRBV6-2/TRBV6-3	TGTGCCAGCAGTTACTCTTATCAGACAACAGGTTCCTATGGCTACACCTTC	CASSYSYQTTGSYGYTF
NA	NA	TRBJ1-2	TRBV5-1	TGCGCCAGCAGCTTGGAAGGGGCTAATGGCTACACCTTC	CASSLEGANGYTF
NA	NA	TRBJ1-6	TRBV6-5	TGTGCCAGCAAGAGGGTAGAAGGGTCACCCCTCCACTTT	CASKRVEGSPLHF
NA	TRBD1	TRBJ1-4	TRBV16	TGTGCCAGCAGCCAAATTTTGGCGACCGAGGGACAGTCCAGGGGAAAACTGTTTTTT	CASSQILATEGQSRGKLFF
once	TRBD2	TRBJ2-7	TRBV27	TGTGCCAGGGCGACTAGCGGGAGTTTCCCCAGCCCCTGCGAGCAGTACTTC	CARATSGSFPSPCEQYF
NA	NA	TRBJ1-1	TRBV5-1	TGCGCCAGCAGCTTGCCGGGTGGAGCTGAAGCTTTCTTT	CASSLPGGAEAFF
few	TRBD1	TRBJ1-6	TRBV5-6	TGTGCCAGCAGCTTGGATAAGGGGGCCTCCTATAATTCACCCCTCCACTTT	CASSLDKGASYNSPLHF
few	TRBD2	TRBJ2-2	TRBV7-6	TGTGCCAGCAGCTTGATGGCTAGCGGGGGGTTCGCCGGGGAGCTGTTTTTT	CASSLMASGGFAGELFF
NA	TRBD1	TRBJ1-4	TRBV10-3	TGTGCCATCAGCACCGGGACAGGGGGATCGGGAACTAATGAAAAACTGTTTTTT	CAISTGTGGSGTNEKLFF
NA	NA	TRBJ1-3	TRBV24-1	TGTGCCACCAGTGACCAAACACAAACTGGAAACACCATATATTTT	CATSDQTQTGNTIYF
NA	NA	TRBJ2-5	TRBV15	TGTGCCACCAGCAGTGGCGGGAAAGAGACCCAGTACTTC	CATSSGGKETQYF
NA	NA	TRBJ1-4	TRBV6-5	TGTGCCAGCAGGCCACAGGGTTACGGTAATGAAAAACTGTTTTTT	CASRPQGYGNEKLFF
few	NA	TRBJ1-5	TRBV19	TGTGCCAGTAACTACTGGAAGGGCAATCAGCCCCAGCATTTT	CASNYWKGNQPQHF
NA	NA	TRBJ1-6	TRBV28	TGTGCCAGCAGTTTTTACTGGGGAGAGAGTTCACCCCTCCACTTT	CASSFYWGESSPLHF
NA	TRBD1	TRBJ2-7	TRBV5-8	TGTGCCAGCAGCTACGGACAGGGTCCCTACGAGCAGTACTTC	CASSYGQGPYEQYF
NA	TRBD1	TRBJ2-7	TRBV3-1/TRBV3-2	TGTGCCAGCAGCCAAGAAACAGGACAGGGCTACGAGCAGTACTTC	CASSQETGQGYEQYF
once	NA	TRBJ1-5	TRBV7-3	TGTGCCAGCAGCTTAATTTCTTGGGACAAACTCAATCAGCCCCAGCATTTT	CASSLISWDKLNQPQHF
NA	NA	TRBJ1-2	TRBV6-2/TRBV6-3	TGTGCCAGCAGTTACTCCGGTCGGTCGGTTCGGGGAAGCTATGGCTACACCTTC	CASSYSGRSVRGSYGYTF
NA	TRBD2	TRBJ2-3	TRBV28	TGTGCCAGCAGTTCGCCCGGGACTAGTCTCACAGATACGCAGTATTTT	CASSSPGTSLTDTQYF
few	NA	TRBJ2-1	TRBV5-6	TGTGCCAGCAGCTTGGACATCCCCACCTACAATGAGCAGTTCTTC	CASSLDIPTYNEQFF
NA	NA	TRBJ1-2	TRBV9	TGTGCCAGCAGCCGGGACTATGGCTACACCTTC	CASSRDYGYTF
NA	NA	TRBJ2-1	TRBV24-1	TGTGCCACCAGTGACACCCCGGGGGTTGTGGGGCGCCCTTCCTACAATGAGCAGTTCTTC	CATSDTPGVVGRPSYNEQFF